This T cell receptor (beta chain) came from a study of T cell repertoires in cytomegalovirus infection. Study-wide background: Public TCR beta signatures marked donors with CMV infection and the matching HLA. Notes on the study in general: The response measured ex vivo was dominated by TCR beta clonotypes (HLA-C-restricted and CMV-specific). Of the TCR beta families, the public ones yielded a cumulative frequency that identified carriers of CMV plus the relevant HLA.

TCRdb reprocessed the reads via MiXCR and lists one record per CDR3 protein. The table shows about 300,000 distinct CDR3 sequences, with approximately 8.9% occurring only once. CDR1 is SGHNT, CDR2 YYREEE, per germline (reference sequence). Between the trimmed V and J ends, which lost 4 bases and 7 bases, there was a span of 11 bases. This CDR3 is 12 amino acids long. This clonotype was observed at least ten times. Its specificity is unknown. The receptor's source is a human donor in good health (CMV status not recorded). Some clones in this sample may be carry-over from other donors' samples. V and J are TRBV5-4 and TRBJ1-1, with D possibly being TRBD1 (6 bases). Sequenced material: PBMCs. The CDR3 here is CASSPDRFEAFF. The DNA of the CDR3 is TGTGCCAGCAGCCCAGACAGGTTTGAAGCTTTCTTT.